These 18 T cell receptor beta chains came from one sample sequenced in a study of a mutant IDH1 vaccine in newly diagnosed glioma. Indicated time point: week 23, last vaccination. Mutant IDH1 20-mer peptide, at 300 ug, made up each vaccine dose, with topical imiquimod. Only in-frame clones appear in the TCRdb table, and some are missing; sequencing was by immunoSEQ multiplex PCR. The repertoire holds approximately 57,000 clones, about 81% seen once, with roughly 8.1% in the top ten. Their antigen targets remain unknown. Sample: PBMCs, taken from a glioma patient whose treatment included an IDH1 peptide vaccine. These receptors were obtained from a middle-aged woman with glioma. Some clones in this sample may be carry-over from other donors' samples.

The gene calls are TRBV2 and TRBJ2-7; TRBD1 matches 7 bases. The trim removed 8 bases at V and 3 bases at J, leaving 13 bases unmatched. The CDR3 sequence is 15 residues long. Germline assignment: CDR1 SNHLY and CDR2 FYNNEI. The CDR3 region has the DNA TGTGCCAGCTCAGGTAGCAGGGGGTCGCTCTACGAGCAGTACTTC. Protein sequence: CASSGSRGSLYEQYF.

The chain has TRBV5-1 and TRBJ2-2, with D maybe TRBD1 (5 bases). Per the germline V gene, CDR1 is SGHRS and CDR2 is YFSETQ. CDR3 length equals 12 residues. V shed 4 bases and J shed 8 bases, with 9 bases lying between them. As DNA, the CDR3 is TGCGCCAGCAGCCCCCAGGGAGGGGAGCTGTTTTTT. As protein: CASSPQGGELFF.

As DNA, the CDR3 is TGTGCCAGCAGCTCGGGACAGCTCTCTGGAAACACCATATATTTT. Translating gives CASSSGQLSGNTIYF. The J gene is TRBJ1-3, the V gene TRBV7-9; 7 positions match TRBD1. CDR3 length: 15 amino acids. Germline lookup yields CDR1 SEHNR and CDR2 FQNEAQ (reference sequence). J lost 0 bases, V lost 4 bases, and 3 bases had no gene match.

V and J are TRBV18 and TRBJ1-3; a possible D gene is TRBD1 (5 bases). The ends were cut back, 8 bases at V and 0 bases at J, with 17 bases in the middle. The V gene's germline CDR1 is KGHSH and CDR2 LQKENI. The CDR3 runs 16 residues. The chain's CDR3 is CASLKEGQSSGNTIYF. CDR3 sequence (DNA): TGTGCCAGCCTAAAGGAGGGGCAAAGCTCTGGAAACACCATATATTTT.

This clone was counted once. J is TRBJ2-5 and V is TRBV7-2, with 11 bases identical to TRBD2. The CDR3 has 17 amino acids. Trimming took 5 bases from V and 0 from J; bases not matched to a gene: 8. Germline CDR1 is SGHTA and CDR2 is FQGNSA. The CDR3 DNA is TGTGCCAGCAGCACAGGACTAGCGGGTATCAACCAAGAGACCCAGTACTTC. It yields the protein CASSTGLAGINQETQYF.

The rearrangement joins TRBV2 to TRBJ2-3; D is undetermined. Germline V CDR1 and CDR2: SNHLY, FYNNEI. The CDR3 sequence is 15 residues long. V lost 5 bases and J 0 bases, leaving 12 bases between the germline ends. Written as DNA, the CDR3 is TGTGCCAGCAGTCGCGATGGAACTAGCACAGATACGCAGTATTTT. It yields the protein CASSRDGTSTDTQYF.

The chain combines TRBV19 with TRBJ2-3; TRBD2 agrees at 10 bases. CDR1 and CDR2 (germline): LNHDA, SQIVND (reference sequence). The CDR3 contains 15 residues. V was pared by 5 bases and J by 2 bases, with 4 bases of the junction left unmatched. The chain's CDR3 is CASSFLAGDTDTQYF. The CDR3 region has the DNA TGTGCCAGTAGTTTTCTAGCGGGGGACACAGATACGCAGTATTTT. The full variable domain, in which reference TRBV19 and TRBJ2-3 provide the parts outside the CDR3, is DGGITQSPKYLFRKEGQNVTLSCEQNLNHDAMYWYRQDPGQGLRLIYYSQIVNDFQKGDIAEGYSVSREKKESFPLTVTSAQKNPTAFYLCASSFLAGDTDTQYFGPGTRLTVL.

J is TRBJ2-5 and V is TRBV9, with D tentatively TRBD1 (6 bases). CDR3 length: 14 residues. Trimming shortened V by 4 bases and J by 5 bases, and 15 bases separated the two germline ends. The germline gives CDR1 SGDLS, CDR2 YYNGEE. CDR3 coding DNA: TGTGCCAGCAGCCCAACAGGGATTGGTGAGACCCAGTACTTC. As protein: CASSPTGIGETQYF. The full variable domain, its missing parts supplied by reference TRBV9 and TRBJ2-5, is DSGVTQTPKHLITATGQRVTLRCSPRSGDLSVYWYQQSLDQGLQFLIQYYNGEERAKGNILERFSAQQFPDLHSELNLSSLELGDSALYFCASSPTGIGETQYFGPGTRLLVL.

The rearrangement links TRBV5-6 to TRBJ1-5; tentatively, D is TRBD1 (5 bases). The germline V gene has CDR1 SGHDT and CDR2 YYEEEE. V was cut by 4 bases and J by 3 bases, with 23 bases left in between. This CDR3 is 18 amino acids long. The CDR3 is CASSPFRRGEGVNQPQHF. The CDR3 DNA reads as TGTGCCAGCAGCCCTTTTCGTCGAGGGGAGGGAGTCAATCAGCCCCAGCATTTT.

The chain links TRBV19 to TRBJ1-6, with a possible D match to TRBD1 (6 bases). The ends were cut back, 11 bases at V and 7 bases at J, with 15 bases in the middle. The CDR3 runs to 13 residues. The germline V gene has CDR1 LNHDA and CDR2 SQIVND (reference sequence). This CDR3 reads CASTAGDNSPLHF. Written as DNA, the CDR3 is TGTGCCTCCACGGCAGGGGACAATTCACCCCTCCACTTT.

The chain joins TRBV19 to TRBJ1-2; 7 nucleotides line up with TRBD1. The CDR3 spans 15 residues. In germline, CDR1 is LNHDA, CDR2 SQIVND (reference sequence). The ends lost 5 bases at V and 3 bases at J; junction bases unmatched: 9. The CDR3 DNA sequence: TGTGCCAGTAGTCCCAGAAACAGGGGAGACTATGGCTACACCTTC. Translated, it gives CASSPRNRGDYGYTF.

The chain couples TRBV5-4 to TRBJ2-1; TRBD2 matches at 11 bases. Germline CDR1 reads SGHNT; CDR2 reads YYREEE (reference sequence). After removal of 0 bases from V and 7 bases from J, the junction contained 3 bases not matched to a gene. The CDR3 runs 15 residues. CDR3 in DNA: TGTGCCAGCAGCTTGGGACTAGCGGGGCGGAATGAGCAGTTCTTC. Amino acid sequence: CASSLGLAGRNEQFF.

The rearrangement uses TRBV2 and TRBJ1-1, with TRBD1 matching 8 bases. The CDR3 sequence is 14 residues long. V gave up 4 bases and J gave up 1 base; unmatched junction bases: 2. Germline V gene lookup returns CDR1 SNHLY and CDR2 FYNNEI. CDR3 in amino acids: CASSGTGWNTEAFF. CDR3 DNA sequence: TGTGCCAGCAGTGGGACAGGGTGGAACACTGAAGCTTTCTTT. Full variable domain (missing parts from reference TRBV2 and TRBJ1-1): EPEVTQTPSHQVTQMGQEVILRCVPISNHLYFYWYRQILGQKVEFLVSFYNNEISEKSEIFDDQFSVERPDGSNFTLKIRSTKLEDSAMYFCASSGTGWNTEAFFGQGTRLTVV.

This sequence joins TRBV19 and TRBJ2-2; D not certain. The germline gives CDR1 LNHDA, CDR2 SQIVND (reference sequence). Trimming took off 8 bases at V and 4 bases at J, with 8 bases between the two ends. The CDR3 sequence is 12 residues long. DNA of the CDR3: TGTGCCAGTTCTTTTATCACCGGGGAGCTGTTTTTT. Translation: CASSFITGELFF. Supplemented by reference TRBV19 and TRBJ2-2, the full variable domain reads DGGITQSPKYLFRKEGQNVTLSCEQNLNHDAMYWYRQDPGQGLRLIYYSQIVNDFQKGDIAEGYSVSREKKESFPLTVTSAQKNPTAFYLCASSFITGELFFGEGSRLTVL.

The chain uses TRBV10-3 and TRBJ2-1, with TRBD1 matching over 7 bases. The CDR3 covers 16 residues. The V and J ends lost 1 base and 2 bases, in that order; junction bases with no gene match: 5. Germline lookup yields CDR1 ENHRY and CDR2 SYGVKD. In DNA, the CDR3 is TGTGCCATCAGTGAGTTTGGACAGGCGGCCTACAATGAGCAGTTCTTC. Translation: CAISEFGQAAYNEQFF.

The chain has TRBV29-1 and TRBJ2-3, with 8 bases aligning to TRBD1. Trimming took 7 bases from V and 0 from J; bases not matched to a gene: 3. The V gene's germline CDR1 is SQVTM and CDR2 ANQGSEA. The CDR3 is 13 residues long. The CDR3, as DNA: TGCAGCGCTGGACAGGGAAGCACAGATACGCAGTATTTT. Encoded protein: CSAGQGSTDTQYF.

This clone was recorded a few times. The chain joins TRBV7-9 to TRBJ2-7, with 7 bases aligning to TRBD1. Germline lookup yields CDR1 SEHNR and CDR2 FQNEAQ (reference sequence). There are 15 residues in the CDR3. J was trimmed by 6 bases and V by 5 bases; bases with no gene match: 13. CDR3 loop: CASSSRADRRSEQYF. The CDR3 region has the DNA TGTGCCAGCAGCAGCCGAGCGGACAGGAGGTCCGAGCAGTACTTC.

The chain combines TRBV15 with TRBJ1-2; TRBD1 agrees at 7 bases. CDR3 length: 12 amino acids. Germline assignment: CDR1 LNHNV and CDR2 YYDKDF (reference sequence). Trimming at V came to 5 bases and at J to 6 bases, leaving 3 bases not matched to a gene. Here the CDR3 DNA reads TGTGCCACCAGCTCAACAGGGGATGGCTACACCTTC. Amino acids: CATSSTGDGYTF.